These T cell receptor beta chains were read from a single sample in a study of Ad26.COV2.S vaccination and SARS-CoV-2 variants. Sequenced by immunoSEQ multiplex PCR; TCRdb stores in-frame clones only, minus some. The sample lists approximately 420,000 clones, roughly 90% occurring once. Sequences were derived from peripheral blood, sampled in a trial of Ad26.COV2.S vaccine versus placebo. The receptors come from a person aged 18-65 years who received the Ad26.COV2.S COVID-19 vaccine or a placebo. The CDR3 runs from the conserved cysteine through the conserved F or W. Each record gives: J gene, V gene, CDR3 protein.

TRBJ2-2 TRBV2 CASSMRSGGVTGELFF
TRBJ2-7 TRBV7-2 CASSLDATSGSYEQYF
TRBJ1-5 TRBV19 CGGRVHQPQHF
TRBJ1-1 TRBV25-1 CASSEWSSGWGEAFF
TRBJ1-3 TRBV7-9 CASSLSSEGNTIYF
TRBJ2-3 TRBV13 CASSLGLRVVGTQYF
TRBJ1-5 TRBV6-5 CASSLGRYSNQPQHF
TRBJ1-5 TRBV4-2 CASSQMPGGKGQPQHF
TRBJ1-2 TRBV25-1 CASSDSDYGYTF
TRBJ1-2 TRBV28 CATPGTNYGYTF
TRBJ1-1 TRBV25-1 CASSEILGLWGAFF
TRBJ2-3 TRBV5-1 CASSLGLGDSLWDTQYF
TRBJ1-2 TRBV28 CASNRDQIYGYTF
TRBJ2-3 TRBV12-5 CASGLVPDGSTSTDTQYF
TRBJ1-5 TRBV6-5 CASSPSWGSNQPQHF
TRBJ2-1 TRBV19 CARRDRDFLDEQFF
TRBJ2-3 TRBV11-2 CASSLLVGATDTQYF
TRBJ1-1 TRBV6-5 CASRKREVLNTEAFF
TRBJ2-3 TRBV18 CASSPAGADTQYF
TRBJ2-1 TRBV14 CASSQDLGRVGDNEQFF
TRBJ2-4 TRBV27 CASGTGLAKNIQYF
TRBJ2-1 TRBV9 CASSGGSNEQFF
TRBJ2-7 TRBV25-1 CASSELAGTLIYEQYF
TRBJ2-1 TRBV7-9 CASSPRQGNEQFF
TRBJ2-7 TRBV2 CATSPGQGVSYEQYF
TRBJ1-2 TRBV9 CASSVAGTTNYGYTF
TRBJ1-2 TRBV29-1 CSVEGGEYGYTF
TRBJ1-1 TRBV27 CASSSQGYTEAFF
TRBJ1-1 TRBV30 CAWKMQPNTEAFF
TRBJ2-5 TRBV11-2 CASSLAGAGVGETQYF
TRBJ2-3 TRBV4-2 CASSRILGGEADTQYF
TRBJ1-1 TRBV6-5 CASSYGGSDTEAFF
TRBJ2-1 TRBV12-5 CASGLVLAGAQDEQFF
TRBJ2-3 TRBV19 CASSTRTGEADTQYF
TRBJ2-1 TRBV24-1 CATSGPDRFNEQFF
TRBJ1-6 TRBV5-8 CASSFETSVSPLHF
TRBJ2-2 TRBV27 CASSLSGGTGELFF
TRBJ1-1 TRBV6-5 CASSSGRGTEAFF
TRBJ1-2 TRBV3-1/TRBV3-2 CASSSVTDSDYGYTF
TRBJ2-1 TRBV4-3 CASSQGTEYNEQFF
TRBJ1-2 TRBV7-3 CASSLSSDVNYGYTF
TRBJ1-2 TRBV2 CASSGPRGRQDLLGYTF
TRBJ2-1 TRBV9 CASSVVGELSPPYNEQFF
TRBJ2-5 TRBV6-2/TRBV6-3 CASSYSIRAGRRTEFQETQYF
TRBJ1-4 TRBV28 CASSTGPGQLNEKLFF
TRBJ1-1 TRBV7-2 CASSSQGARNTEAFF
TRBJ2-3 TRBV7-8 CASSLARAGLSTDTQYF
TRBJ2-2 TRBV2 CASSGLGAPGELFF
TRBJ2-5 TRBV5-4 CASRERGAGETQYF
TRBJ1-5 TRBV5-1 CASSGTGKPQHF
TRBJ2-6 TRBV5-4 CASSPWGLGANVLTF